This T cell receptor beta chain was sequenced during a study of human T cells and chemical hapten exposure. This CDR3 is built from 13 residues. V was pared by 2 bases and J by 3 bases, with 7 bases between. The germline V gene has CDR1 SGHTA and CDR2 FQGNSA. Via MiXCR, TCRdb re-called the RACE reads, giving one row per CDR3 protein. This table has roughly 180,000 distinct CDR3 sequences, 20% to 25% appearing once. This clonotype has a count of ten or more. Noted time point: patch test 1, 2 weeks after DPC sensitization. Stated treatment: therapeutic diphenylcyclopropenone sensitization with weekly scalp DPC.

The receptor was derived from a woman in her forties or fifties with alopecia areata. Some clones in this sample may be carry-over from other donors' samples. The chain is built from TRBV7-2 and TRBJ2-5; D remains ambiguous. This specimen consisted of whole blood, obtained in connection with sensitization to the hapten diphenylcyclopropenone (DPC). The CDR3 loop is CASSLRGEETQYF. In nucleotides, the CDR3 is TGTGCCAGCAGCTTAAGAGGAGAAGAGACCCAGTACTTC.